The text below deals with one T cell receptor (beta chain). Source study methods: Reference gene primer amplification gave estimated nucleated cell counts. The method was immunoSEQ multiplex PCR; TCRdb's version includes in-frame clones alone and lacks a portion of them. V and J calls plus clone size are reproduced from that table; the DNA served to infer D and trimming. The sample carries tens of thousands of clones, approximately 80% recorded once. There are 12 residues in the CDR3. The data were obtained in a study of blood T cell repertoires in COVID-19. Turning to the study itself: The cDNA or gDNA used as material had been derived from T cells, B-cell-depleted T cells, or PBMCs.

The chain couples TRBV1 to TRBJ2-1; TRBD2 is the table's D call, not checked against the DNA. TRBV1 constitutes a pseudogene. The sequence came from a human donor in a cohort sampled during active COVID-19. Source material: peripheral blood. CDR3 amino acids: CTSSGLNYREFF. The DNA for the CDR3 is TGCACCAGCAGCGGACTAAACTATAGGGAGTTCTTC.